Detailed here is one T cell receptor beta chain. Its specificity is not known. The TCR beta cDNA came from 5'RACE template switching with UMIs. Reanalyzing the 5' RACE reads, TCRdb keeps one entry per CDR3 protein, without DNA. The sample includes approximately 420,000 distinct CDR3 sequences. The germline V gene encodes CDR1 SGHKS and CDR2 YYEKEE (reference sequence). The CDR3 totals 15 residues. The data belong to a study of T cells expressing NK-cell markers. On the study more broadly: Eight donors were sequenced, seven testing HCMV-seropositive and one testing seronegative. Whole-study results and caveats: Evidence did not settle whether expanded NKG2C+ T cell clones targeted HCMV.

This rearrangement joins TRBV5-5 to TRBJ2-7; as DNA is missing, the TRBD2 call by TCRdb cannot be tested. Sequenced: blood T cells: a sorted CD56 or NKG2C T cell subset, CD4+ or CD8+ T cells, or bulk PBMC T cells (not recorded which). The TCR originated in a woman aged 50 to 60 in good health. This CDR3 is CASNDGLAVIYEQYF.